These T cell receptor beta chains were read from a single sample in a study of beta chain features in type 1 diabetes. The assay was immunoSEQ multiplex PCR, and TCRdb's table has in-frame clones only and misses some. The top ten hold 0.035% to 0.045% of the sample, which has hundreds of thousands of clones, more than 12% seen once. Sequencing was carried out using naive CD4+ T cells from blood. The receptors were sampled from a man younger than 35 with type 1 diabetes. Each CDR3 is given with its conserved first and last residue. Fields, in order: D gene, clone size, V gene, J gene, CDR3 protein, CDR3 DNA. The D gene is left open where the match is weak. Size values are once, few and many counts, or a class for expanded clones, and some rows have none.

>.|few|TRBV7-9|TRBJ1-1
CASSKEGGTEAFF
TGTGCCAGCAGCAAGGAGGGTGGCACTGAAGCTTTCTTT
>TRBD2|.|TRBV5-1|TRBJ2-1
CASSIGLADTYNEQFF
TGCGCCAGCAGCATAGGACTAGCGGACACCTACAATGAGCAGTTCTTC
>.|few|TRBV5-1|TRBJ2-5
CASSLGRASGTFQETQYF
TGCGCCAGCAGCTTGGGCAGGGCAAGCGGAACCTTCCAAGAGACCCAGTACTTC
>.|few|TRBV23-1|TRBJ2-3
CASSQSASGTDTQYF
TGCGCCAGCAGTCAATCGGCTAGCGGCACAGATACGCAGTATTTT
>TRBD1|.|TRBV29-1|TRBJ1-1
CSVRGQGAVAEAFF
TGCAGCGTTAGGGGACAGGGGGCGGTCGCTGAAGCTTTCTTT
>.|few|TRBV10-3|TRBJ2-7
CASGEGEKQYF
TGTGCCTCAGGGGAGGGGGAGAAGCAGTACTTC
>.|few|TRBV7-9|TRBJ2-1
CASSLNPNNEQFF
TGTGCCAGCAGCTTAAACCCAAACAATGAGCAGTTCTTC
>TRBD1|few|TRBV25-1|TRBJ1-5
CASSVTGAQPQHF
TGTGCCAGCAGTGTGACAGGGGCTCAGCCCCAGCATTTT
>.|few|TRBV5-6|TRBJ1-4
CASSLRIRGEKLFF
TGTGCCAGCAGCTTGAGGATCCGGGGTGAAAAACTGTTTTTT
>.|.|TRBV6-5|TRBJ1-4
CASSYSLGRVGEKLFF
TGTGCCAGCAGTTACTCCCTTGGCAGGGTGGGTGAAAAACTGTTTTTT
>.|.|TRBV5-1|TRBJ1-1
CASSFPLQGEAFF
TGCGCCAGCAGCTTCCCCCTACAGGGTGAAGCTTTCTTT
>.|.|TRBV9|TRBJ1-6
CASSVDPGHNSPLHF
TGTGCCAGCAGCGTAGATCCGGGACATAATTCACCCCTCCACTTT
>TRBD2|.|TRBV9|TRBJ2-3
CASSVGGNTQYF
TGTGCCAGCAGCGTGGGAGGGAATACGCAGTATTTT
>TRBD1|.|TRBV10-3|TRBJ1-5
CAIRTGDQPQHF
TGTGCCATCAGGACAGGGGATCAGCCCCAGCATTTT
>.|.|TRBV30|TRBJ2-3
CAWSVPGTDTQYF
TGTGCCTGGAGTGTACCAGGAACAGATACGCAGTATTTT
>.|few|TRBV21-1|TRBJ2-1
CASSNISSSYNEQFF
TGTGCCAGCAGCAATATAAGCAGCTCCTACAATGAGCAGTTCTTC
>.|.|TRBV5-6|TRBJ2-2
CASVIMRDTGELFF
TGTGCCAGCGTCATAATGCGCGACACCGGGGAGCTGTTTTTT
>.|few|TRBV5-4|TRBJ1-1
CASSPPGGRNTEAFF
TGTGCCAGCAGCCCGCCCGGGGGCAGGAACACTGAAGCTTTCTTT
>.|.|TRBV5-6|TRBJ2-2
CASSLRLVFGTGELFF
TGTGCCAGCAGCCTACGCCTGGTTTTTGGCACCGGGGAGCTGTTTTTT
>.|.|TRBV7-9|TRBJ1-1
CASSLGMRTEAFF
TGTGCCAGCAGCCTCGGGATGAGAACTGAAGCTTTCTTT
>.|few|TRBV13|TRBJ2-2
CASSLLPGELFF
TGTGCCAGCAGCTTACTGCCCGGGGAGCTGTTTTTT
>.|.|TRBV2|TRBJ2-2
CASILRDPAGELFF
TGTGCCAGCATCCTGCGGGACCCAGCAGGGGAGCTGTTTTTT
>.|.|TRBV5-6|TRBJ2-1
CASSKGTPSEKQFF
TGTGCCAGCAGCAAGGGGACTCCCAGTGAAAAGCAGTTCTTC
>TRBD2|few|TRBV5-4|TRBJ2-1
CASSFGTSAHNEQFF
TGTGCCAGCAGCTTCGGGACTAGCGCTCACAATGAGCAGTTCTTC
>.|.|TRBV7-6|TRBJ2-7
CASSPAPRGNHAEQYF
TGTGCCAGCAGCCCCGCTCCCCGCGGGAACCATGCCGAGCAGTACTTC
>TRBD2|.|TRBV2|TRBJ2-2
CASSARTSGSGELFF
TGTGCCAGCAGTGCTAGGACTAGCGGGTCCGGGGAGCTGTTTTTT
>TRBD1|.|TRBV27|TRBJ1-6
CASSWTGNNSPLHF
TGTGCCAGCAGTTGGACAGGAAATAATTCACCCCTCCACTTT
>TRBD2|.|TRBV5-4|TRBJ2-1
CASSTNILAGGVDEQFF
TGTGCCAGCAGCACAAATATACTAGCGGGGGGGGTCGATGAGCAGTTCTTC
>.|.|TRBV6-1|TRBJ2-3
CASSPAGSTDTQYF
TGTGCCAGCAGTCCCGCCGGCAGCACAGATACGCAGTATTTT
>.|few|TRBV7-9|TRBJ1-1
CASSSQENTEAFF
TGTGCCAGCAGCTCCCAGGAGAACACTGAAGCTTTCTTT
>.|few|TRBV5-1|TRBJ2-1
CASSLSFVNEQFF
TGCGCCAGCAGCTTGTCATTTGTTAATGAGCAGTTCTTC
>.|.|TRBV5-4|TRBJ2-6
CASSLGGGISGANVLTF
TGTGCCAGCAGCTTGGGGGGCGGAATCTCTGGGGCCAACGTCCTGACTTTC
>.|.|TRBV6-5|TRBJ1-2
CASSSPNYGYTF
TGTGCCAGCAGTAGCCCTAACTATGGCTACACCTTC
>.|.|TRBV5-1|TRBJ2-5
CASSEQRRTQETQYF
TGCGCCAGCAGCGAACAAAGACGGACACAAGAGACCCAGTACTTC
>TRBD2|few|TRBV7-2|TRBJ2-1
CASSFLAGVGNEQFF
TGTGCCAGCAGCTTCCTAGCGGGAGTGGGGAATGAGCAGTTCTTC
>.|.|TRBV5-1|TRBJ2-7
CASSLEGFEQYF
TGCGCCAGCAGCTTGGAAGGATTCGAGCAGTACTTC
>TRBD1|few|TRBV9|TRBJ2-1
CASSYGTAIPSSEQFF
TGTGCCAGCAGCTACGGGACAGCCATACCCTCAAGTGAGCAGTTCTTC